This T cell receptor beta chain appears in the sequencing data of a study of blood T cells in healthy people across ages. Staff drew roughly 10 milliliters of peripheral blood from each donor. Study-wide points: Across the age range, TCR beta diversity per million T cells fell in a roughly linear way.

This clonotype was seen only a few times. Its specificity is not known. For the second PCR, which ran for about 7 to 11 cycles, a sample-barcoded 5' primer and a J-beta primer mix were used. Each cDNA molecule, via a template-switch adaptor with 12 random nucleotides, was tagged. CDR3-containing paired-end reads numbering at least 3 million came from each sample. TCRdb redid the calling of the 5' RACE reads with MiXCR, one entry per CDR3 protein. The sample yields 1.5 million to 2 million distinct CDR3 sequences, approximately 28% seen once. J was trimmed by 3 bases and V by 7 bases; bases with no gene match: 8. The CDR3 length is 14 residues. Germline V gene lookup returns CDR1 SNHLY and CDR2 FYNNEI.

The receptor comes from a woman aged 25 to 39 in good health. The sequenced sample consisted of blood. The chain links TRBV2 to TRBJ2-7, with 8 bases that match TRBD2. In nucleotides, the CDR3 is TGTGCCAGCAAAGGCCAAACTAGCGGCTACGAGCAGTACTTC. Protein sequence: CASKGQTSGYEQYF.